This T cell receptor beta chain was captured in a study of shared clonotypes between healthy human individuals. Repertoires were generated with immunoSEQ multiplex PCR, while TCRdb's copy carries only in-frame clones and drops some. The sample has approximately 400,000 clones, about 97% seen once. The CDR3 consists of 12 residues. The germline V and J ends were trimmed by 3 bases and 0 bases, with 3 bases remaining between them. Germline CDR1 is MDHEN and CDR2 is SYDVKM. This TCR came from a man in his thirties or forties in good health. The sample taken for sequencing was memory CD8+ T cells sorted from blood. Subset specified: CD45RO+ cells pooled with CCR7-negative TemRA cells. The chain employs TRBV28 and TRBJ2-7, with no clear D. CDR3 residues: CASSFDSYEQYF. The CDR3 DNA is TGTGCCAGCAGTTTTGACTCCTACGAGCAGTACTTC.